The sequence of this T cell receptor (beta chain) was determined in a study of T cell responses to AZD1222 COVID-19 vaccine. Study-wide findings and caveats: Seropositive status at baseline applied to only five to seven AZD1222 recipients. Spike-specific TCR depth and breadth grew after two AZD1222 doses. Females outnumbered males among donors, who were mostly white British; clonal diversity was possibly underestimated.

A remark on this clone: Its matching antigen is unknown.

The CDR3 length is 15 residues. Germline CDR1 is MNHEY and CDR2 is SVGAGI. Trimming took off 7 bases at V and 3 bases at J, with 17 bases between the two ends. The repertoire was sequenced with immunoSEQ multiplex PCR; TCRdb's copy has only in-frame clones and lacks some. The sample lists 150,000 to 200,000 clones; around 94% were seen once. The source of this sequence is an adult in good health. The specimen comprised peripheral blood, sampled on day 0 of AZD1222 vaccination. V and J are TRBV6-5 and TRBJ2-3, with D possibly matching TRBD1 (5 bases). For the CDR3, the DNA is TGTGCCAGCACGGGTATGGGGCATTGGACAGATACGCAGTATTTT. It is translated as CASTGMGHWTDTQYF.